The 17 T cell receptor beta chains listed next were all sequenced from one sample in a study of T cell responses to AZD1222 COVID-19 vaccine. Assay used: immunoSEQ multiplex PCR; TCRdb lists only in-frame clones, some missing. The table lists 40,000 to 55,000 clones, over 85% of them singletons. This material consisted of peripheral blood, taken 28 days after the second AZD1222 dose. These receptors were taken from an adult who received the AZD1222 COVID-19 vaccine.

V gene TRBV5-1 combines with J gene TRBJ2-5, with 8 nucleotides matching TRBD2. V lost 4 bases to trimming and J lost 0 bases; unmatched junction nucleotides: 8. Germline V CDR1 and CDR2: SGHRS, YFSETQ. This CDR3 has 16 residues. The CDR3 DNA is TGCGCCAGCAGCATAGCGGGGAGTGGGTACCAAGAGACCCAGTACTTC. It specifies CASSIAGSGYQETQYF. Together with reference TRBV5-1 and TRBJ2-5, the CDR3 gives the full variable domain: KAGVTQTPRYLIKTRGQQVTLSCSPISGHRSVSWYQQTPGQGLQFLFEYFSETQRNKGNFPGRFSGRQFSNSRSEMNVSTLELGDSALYLCASSIAGSGYQETQYFGPGTRLLVL.

V usage is TRBV6-2 or TRBV6-3 and J usage is TRBJ1-5, with D unresolved. The CDR3 runs 15 residues. V lost 2 bases, J lost 0 bases, and 8 bases lay in between. Germline CDR1 is MNHEY and CDR2 is SVGEGT. CDR3 DNA sequence: TGTGCCAGCAGTTACCCACCTTATAGCAATCAGCCCCAGCATTTT. Translating it yields CASSYPPYSNQPQHF.

This chain joins TRBV6-5 and TRBJ2-1; D unclear. This CDR3 comprises 12 residues. Germline CDR1 is MNHEY and CDR2 is SVGAGI. Trimming pared 7 bases from V and 10 bases from J, leaving 14 bases between. DNA of the CDR3: TGTGCCAGCACGGGCGACTCAGGCGAGCAGTTCTTC. This gives the protein CASTGDSGEQFF.

The chain has TRBV10-3 and TRBJ2-3, with 7 bases matching TRBD1. Germline lookup yields CDR1 ENHRY and CDR2 SYGVKD. The CDR3 consists of 16 residues. Trimming removed 7 bases from V and 4 bases from J; junction bases left unmatched: 14. The CDR3 sequence is CAINRDRALSSDTQYF. The CDR3 DNA reads as TGTGCCATCAATCGAGACAGGGCACTTAGCTCAGATACGCAGTATTTT.

This chain connects TRBV5-1 to TRBJ2-7; D not certain. Looked up from germline, CDR1 is SGHRS and CDR2 is YFSETQ. The CDR3 contains 14 residues. V was trimmed by 0 bases and J by 2 bases, leaving 9 bases between them. CDR3 in amino acids: CASSLGVGTYEQYF. The CDR3 nucleotides read TGCGCCAGCAGCTTGGGAGTCGGAACCTACGAGCAGTACTTC.

The CDR3 DNA sequence: TGTGCCAGCAGCCCTATGACAGGGAGCGAAACTGAAGCTTTCTTT. Its protein is CASSPMTGSETEAFF. The chain carries TRBV3-1 (or the pseudogene TRBV3-2) and TRBJ1-1; 7 bases match TRBD1. The germline V gene encodes CDR1 LGHDT and CDR2 YNNKEL (reference sequence). This CDR3 comprises 15 residues. Trimming removed 4 bases from V and 5 bases from J; junction bases left unmatched: 10.

Only a few counts were recorded for this clone. The CDR3 region is CASSVGQWDGYAFF. CDR3 DNA: TGTGCCAGCAGCGTAGGTCAGTGGGATGGATATGCTTTCTTT. The rearrangement joins TRBV9 to TRBJ1-1; no clear D gene. Germline values: CDR1 SGDLS, CDR2 YYNGEE. The CDR3 contains 14 residues. Deletions cut 0 bases from V and 11 bases from J, with 17 bases between.

The chain combines TRBV12-3 or TRBV12-4 with TRBJ1-3; D remains ambiguous. This CDR3 has 13 residues. Trimming stripped 5 bases from V and 3 bases from J, with 8 bases between. CDR3 sequence reads: CASSPLFGNTIYF. CDR3 DNA: TGTGCCAGCAGTCCCTTATTTGGAAACACCATATATTTT.

V gene TRBV2 combines with J gene TRBJ2-7; no clear D. Germline V gene data show CDR1 as SNHLY and CDR2 as FYNNEI. V was clipped by 0 bases and J by 2 bases, with 11 bases between them. The CDR3 loop spans 15 amino acids. CDR3 in DNA: TGTGCCAGCAGTGAAGCTAGCCTCAATACCTACGAGCAGTACTTC. Its translation: CASSEASLNTYEQYF.

The J gene is TRBJ2-3, the V gene TRBV30; weak D call: TRBD2 (5 bases). V gave up 5 bases and J gave up 5 bases, with 11 bases separating them. The CDR3 contains 12 residues. Germline V gives CDR1 GTSNPN, CDR2 SVGIG (reference sequence). DNA of the CDR3: TGTGCCTGGGGAGGAGGAGGAGATACGCAGTATTTT. Encoded protein: CAWGGGGDTQYF.

The rearrangement joins TRBV7-9 to TRBJ2-2; D unclear. The V end lost 1 base, the J end lost 5 bases, and 8 bases lay between the germline ends. The CDR3 consists of 14 residues. Germline V gene sequence: CDR1 SEHNR, CDR2 FQNEAQ (reference sequence). The CDR3 nucleotides are TGTGCCAGCAGCTTAGGAGTTAAGACCGGGGAGCTGTTTTTT. Translating gives CASSLGVKTGELFF.

The rearrangement links TRBV19 to TRBJ2-7; D gene unclear. Looked up from germline, CDR1 is LNHDA and CDR2 is SQIVND (reference sequence). V lost 1 base and J lost 2, with 9 bases in between. The CDR3 totals 14 residues. CDR3 DNA sequence: TGTGCCAGTAGTATAGGTCTTGGAGCCTACGAGCAGTACTTC. It translates to CASSIGLGAYEQYF.

The chain joins TRBV19 to TRBJ2-7; D ambiguous. CDR3 length: 14 amino acids. The V end lost 3 bases, the J end lost 6 bases, and 15 bases lay between the germline ends. Germline V gene sequence: CDR1 LNHDA, CDR2 SQIVND (reference sequence). The CDR3 bases are TGTGCCAGTAGTATTGCAGGCCCAATGGTCGAGCAGTACTTC. It codes for CASSIAGPMVEQYF.

The chain uses TRBV6-5 and TRBJ2-7; 8 bases line up with TRBD1. The germline CDR1 and CDR2 sequences are MNHEY and SVGAGI. There are 14 residues in the CDR3. Trimming cost V 1 base and J 7 bases; bases outside gene matches: 6. CDR3 amino acids: CASSYFRGQSEQYF. The DNA for the CDR3 is TGTGCCAGCAGTTACTTCAGGGGGCAAAGTGAGCAGTACTTC.

The rearrangement links TRBV28 to TRBJ2-5; a weak D match, TRBD1 (6 bases). This CDR3 has 14 amino acids. The germline V gene encodes CDR1 MDHEN and CDR2 SYDVKM. Trimming shortened V by 3 bases and J by 5 bases, and 13 bases separated the two germline ends. This chain's CDR3 is CASSFAGARETQYF. The CDR3 coding sequence is TGTGCCAGCAGTTTCGCAGGGGCGAGGGAGACCCAGTACTTC. The full variable domain, rest sourced from reference TRBV28 and TRBJ2-5, is DVKVTQSSRYLVKRTGEKVFLECVQDMDHENMFWYRQDPGLGLRLIYFSYDVKMKEKGDIPEGYSVSREKKERFSLILESASTNQTSMYLCASSFAGARETQYFGPGTRLLVL.

The rearrangement joins TRBV27 to TRBJ1-4; 10 bases line up with TRBD1. Germline V CDR1 and CDR2: MNHEY, SMNVEV (reference sequence). V trimming: 5 bases; J trimming: 7 bases; junction bases outside the gene matches: 10. The CDR3 spans 16 residues. The CDR3 reads CASSRDRGRLSEKLFF. The CDR3 nucleotides are TGTGCCAGCAGTCGGGACAGGGGACGGCTGTCTGAAAAACTGTTTTTT.

This sequence joins TRBV27 and TRBJ1-6; 12 bases are a match to TRBD1. CDR3 length: 16 residues. Germline V gene data show CDR1 as MNHEY and CDR2 as SMNVEV (reference sequence). J lost 14 bases, V lost 5 bases, and 13 bases had no gene match. The CDR3, as DNA: TGTGCCAGCAGTGCCCGGGACAGGGGGCGCGTTAGGACCCTCCACTTT. It translates to CASSARDRGRVRTLHF.